This T cell receptor beta chain was sequenced in a study of cytomegalovirus exposure and HLA in healthy donors. PCR used 60 Vbeta primers and 13 Jbeta primers. The table came from immunoSEQ multiplex PCR; TCRdb's copy has only in-frame clones and leaves some out. The sample contains some 88,000 clones, about 60% of which appear only once. The CDR3 has 15 residues. Germline V gives CDR1 MDHEN, CDR2 SYDVKM. Trimming at V came to 6 bases and at J to 2 bases, leaving 4 bases not matched to a gene. This clone appeared a single time. Its antigen is undetermined. Study-wide findings and caveats: Analyzed later, most CMV-associated TCR beta chains appeared HLA-restricted. Data from an earlier analysis indicated that most TCR beta V segments were productive either about 87% or about 30% of the time.

The specimen was PBMCs. The clonotype originates from a woman aged 30 to 39 in good health and CMV-seronegative. V and J are TRBV28 and TRBJ1-5, with 10 bases matching TRBD1. The CDR3 bases are TGTGCCAGCAGCCAGACAGGGGGCGGCAATCAGCCCCAGCATTTT. Residues: CASSQTGGGNQPQHF.